Described below is a single TCR beta chain sequence and its context. Its specificity is not known. The data were taken from a study of vaccination and CD4 T cells after COVID-19. Overall study context: Overlapping SARS-CoV-2, HCoV-NL63, HCoV-OC43 and HCoV-229E spike peptides stimulated the cells.

The sample's treatment: roughly 11-day PBMC culture with coronavirus spike peptide pools or control peptides (ViraFEST assay). Harvesting of the unexposed donor's CD4+ T cells predated the COVID-19 pandemic (2011-2018). An Oncomine TCR Beta short-read assay was used to sequence the DNA from cultured CD4+ T cells. Each CDR3 protein gets one entry after TCRdb re-called the PCR reads with MiXCR. Altogether 4,000 to 5,500 distinct CDR3 sequences are present, less than 65% being singletons, with the ten largest covering roughly 38%. The clonotype originates from a human donor in good health. The sample consisted of CD4+ T cells from blood, cultured in vitro.

In DNA, the CDR3 is TGCGCCAGCAGCTTGGAAGGAGGGAGCGAGACCCAGTACTTC. It is translated as CASSLEGGSETQYF. The J gene is TRBJ2-5, the V gene TRBV5-1, with TRBD2 as a possible D gene (6 bases). The CDR3 is made up of 14 amino acids. Germline V gene sequence: CDR1 SGHRS, CDR2 YFSETQ. The V end was cut by 0 bases, the J end by 5 bases, with 11 bases between. The full variable domain, with the rest looked up from reference TRBV5-1 and TRBJ2-5, is KAGVTQTPRYLIKTRGQQVTLSCSPISGHRSVSWYQQTPGQGLQFLFEYFSETQRNKGNFPGRFSGRQFSNSRSEMNVSTLELGDSALYLCASSLEGGSETQYFGPGTRLLVL.